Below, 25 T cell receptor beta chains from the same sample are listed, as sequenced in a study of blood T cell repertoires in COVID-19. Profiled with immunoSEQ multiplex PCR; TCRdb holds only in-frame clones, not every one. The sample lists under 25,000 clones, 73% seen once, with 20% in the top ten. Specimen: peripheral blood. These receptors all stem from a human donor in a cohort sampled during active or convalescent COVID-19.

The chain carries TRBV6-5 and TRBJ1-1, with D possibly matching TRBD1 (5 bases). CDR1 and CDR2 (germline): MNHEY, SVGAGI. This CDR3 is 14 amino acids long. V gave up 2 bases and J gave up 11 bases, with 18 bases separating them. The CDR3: CASSYEAGGGTAFF. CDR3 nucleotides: TGTGCCAGCAGTTACGAAGCCGGGGGGGGGACTGCTTTCTTT.

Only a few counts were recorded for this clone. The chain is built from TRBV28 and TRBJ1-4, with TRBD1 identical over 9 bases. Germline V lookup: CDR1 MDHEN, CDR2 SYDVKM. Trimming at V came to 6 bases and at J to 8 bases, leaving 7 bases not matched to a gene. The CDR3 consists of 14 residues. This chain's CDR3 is CASSPGQGREKLFF. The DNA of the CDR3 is TGTGCCAGCAGCCCGGGACAGGGTAGGGAAAAACTGTTTTTT.

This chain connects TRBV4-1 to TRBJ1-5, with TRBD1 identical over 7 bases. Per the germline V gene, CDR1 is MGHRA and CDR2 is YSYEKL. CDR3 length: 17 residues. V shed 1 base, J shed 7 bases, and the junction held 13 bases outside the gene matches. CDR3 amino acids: CASSQGQGILEEQPQHF. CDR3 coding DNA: TGCGCCAGCAGCCAAGGACAGGGAATCCTAGAGGAACAGCCCCAGCATTTT.

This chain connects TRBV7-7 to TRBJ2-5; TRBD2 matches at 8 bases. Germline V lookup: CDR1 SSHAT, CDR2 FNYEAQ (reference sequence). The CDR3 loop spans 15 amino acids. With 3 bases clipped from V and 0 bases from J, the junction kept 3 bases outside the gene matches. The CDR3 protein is CASSFARGDQETQYF. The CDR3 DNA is TGTGCCAGCAGCTTTGCGCGGGGGGACCAAGAGACCCAGTACTTC.

CDR3 coding DNA: TGCGCCAGCAGCCGAGCTACAGGTTTCGGAGAAGCTTTCTTT. Protein sequence: CASSRATGFGEAFF. The genes are TRBV5-1 and TRBJ1-1; the D gene is possibly TRBD1 (5 bases). Per germline, CDR1 SGHRS and CDR2 YFSETQ. The V end lost 4 bases, the J end lost 8 bases, and 18 bases lay between the germline ends. This CDR3 region has 14 residues.

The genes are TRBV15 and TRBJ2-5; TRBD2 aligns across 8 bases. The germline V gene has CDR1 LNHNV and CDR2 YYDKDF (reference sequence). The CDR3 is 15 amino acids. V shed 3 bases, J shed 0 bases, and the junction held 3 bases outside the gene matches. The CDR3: CATSRGGLDQETQYF. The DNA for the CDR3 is TGTGCCACCAGCAGGGGGGGACTAGACCAAGAGACCCAGTACTTC.

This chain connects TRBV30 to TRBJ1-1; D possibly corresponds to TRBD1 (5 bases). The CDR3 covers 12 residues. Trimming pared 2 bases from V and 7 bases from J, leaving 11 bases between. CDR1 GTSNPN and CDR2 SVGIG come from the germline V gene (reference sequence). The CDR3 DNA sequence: TGTGCCTGGAGTTGGGAGGGGAATGAAGCTTTCTTT. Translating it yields CAWSWEGNEAFF.

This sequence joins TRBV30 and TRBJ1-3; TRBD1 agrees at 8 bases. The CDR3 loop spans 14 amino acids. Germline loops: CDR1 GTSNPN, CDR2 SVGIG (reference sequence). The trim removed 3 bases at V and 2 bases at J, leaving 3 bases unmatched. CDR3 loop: CAWRTGVTGNTIYF. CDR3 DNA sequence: TGTGCCTGGAGGACAGGGGTCACTGGAAACACCATATATTTT.

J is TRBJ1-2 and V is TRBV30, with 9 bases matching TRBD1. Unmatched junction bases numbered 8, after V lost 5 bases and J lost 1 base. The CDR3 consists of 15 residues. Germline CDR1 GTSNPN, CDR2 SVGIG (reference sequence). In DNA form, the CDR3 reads TGTGCCTGGCATCGGGACAGGGCTATTAACTATGGCTACACCTTC. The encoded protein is CAWHRDRAINYGYTF.

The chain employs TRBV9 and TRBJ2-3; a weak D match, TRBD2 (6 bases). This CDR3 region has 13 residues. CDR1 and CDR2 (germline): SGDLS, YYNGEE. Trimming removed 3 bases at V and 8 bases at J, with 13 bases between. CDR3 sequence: CASSGTKEATQYF. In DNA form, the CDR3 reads TGTGCCAGCAGCGGGACTAAGGAAGCTACGCAGTATTTT.

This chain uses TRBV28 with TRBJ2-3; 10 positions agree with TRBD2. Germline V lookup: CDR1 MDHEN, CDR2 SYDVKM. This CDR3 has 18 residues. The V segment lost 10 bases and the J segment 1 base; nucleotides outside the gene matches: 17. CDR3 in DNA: TGTGCCACGCGGGGAAGAGCGGGAGGGCCCTACGGCACAGATACGCAGTATTTT. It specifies CATRGRAGGPYGTDTQYF. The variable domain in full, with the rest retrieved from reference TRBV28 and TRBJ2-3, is DVKVTQSSRYLVKRTGEKVFLECVQDMDHENMFWYRQDPGLGLRLIYFSYDVKMKEKGDIPEGYSVSREKKERFSLILESASTNQTSMYLCATRGRAGGPYGTDTQYFGPGTRLTVL.

DNA of the CDR3: TGTGCCTGGGACACTACCGGGACAAGTGGCTACACCTTC. It is translated as CAWDTTGTSGYTF. The chain has TRBV30 and TRBJ1-2; the D gene is possibly TRBD1 (6 bases). This CDR3 has 13 residues. Germline CDR1 is GTSNPN and CDR2 is SVGIG (reference sequence). Trimming removed 5 bases from V and 7 bases from J, with 17 bases in between.

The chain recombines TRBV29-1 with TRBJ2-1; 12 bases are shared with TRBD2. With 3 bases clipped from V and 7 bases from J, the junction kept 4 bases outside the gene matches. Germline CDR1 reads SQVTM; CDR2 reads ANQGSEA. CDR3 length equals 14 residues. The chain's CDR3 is CSVETSGSENEQFF. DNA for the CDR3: TGCAGCGTTGAGACTAGCGGGAGTGAGAATGAGCAGTTCTTC.

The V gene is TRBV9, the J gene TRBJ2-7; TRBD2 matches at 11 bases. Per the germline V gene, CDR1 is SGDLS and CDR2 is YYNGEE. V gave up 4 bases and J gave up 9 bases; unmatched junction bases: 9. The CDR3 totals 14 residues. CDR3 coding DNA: TGTGCCAGCAGCCCGGGACTAGCGGAAGGAGGGCAGTACTTC. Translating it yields CASSPGLAEGGQYF.

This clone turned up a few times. CDR3 region: CASSQWQNQETQYF. The CDR3 DNA sequence: TGCGCCAGCAGCCAGTGGCAGAACCAAGAGACCCAGTACTTC. The rearrangement uses TRBV4-1 and TRBJ2-5; D unclear. In germline, CDR1 is MGHRA, CDR2 YSYEKL. V was trimmed by 3 bases and J by 0 bases, leaving 8 bases between them. The CDR3 totals 14 residues.

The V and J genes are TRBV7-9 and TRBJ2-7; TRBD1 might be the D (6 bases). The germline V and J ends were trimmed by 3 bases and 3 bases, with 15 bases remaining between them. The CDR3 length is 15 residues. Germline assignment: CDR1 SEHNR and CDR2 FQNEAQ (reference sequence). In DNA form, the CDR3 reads TGTGCCAGCAGCTTGGGGCTAGCAGGGGTCTACGAGCAGTACTTC. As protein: CASSLGLAGVYEQYF.

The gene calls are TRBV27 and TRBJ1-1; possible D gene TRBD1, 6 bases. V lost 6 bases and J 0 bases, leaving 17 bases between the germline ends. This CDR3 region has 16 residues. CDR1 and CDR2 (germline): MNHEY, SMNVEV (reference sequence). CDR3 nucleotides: TGTGCCAGCAGATTAAGACAGGTTACCTTGAACACTGAAGCTTTCTTT. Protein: CASRLRQVTLNTEAFF.

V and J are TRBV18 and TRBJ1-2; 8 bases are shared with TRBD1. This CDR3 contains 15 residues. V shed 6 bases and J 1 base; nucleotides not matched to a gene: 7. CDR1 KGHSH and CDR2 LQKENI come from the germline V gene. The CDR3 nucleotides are TGTGCCAGCTCTATCGGGACAGGCGATAACTATGGCTACACCTTC. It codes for CASSIGTGDNYGYTF.

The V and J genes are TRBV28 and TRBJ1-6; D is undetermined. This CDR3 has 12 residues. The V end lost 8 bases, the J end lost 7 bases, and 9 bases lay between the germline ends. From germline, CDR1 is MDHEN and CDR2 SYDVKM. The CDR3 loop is CASLGRNSPLHF. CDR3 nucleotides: TGTGCCAGCCTCGGGAGAAATTCACCCCTCCACTTT.

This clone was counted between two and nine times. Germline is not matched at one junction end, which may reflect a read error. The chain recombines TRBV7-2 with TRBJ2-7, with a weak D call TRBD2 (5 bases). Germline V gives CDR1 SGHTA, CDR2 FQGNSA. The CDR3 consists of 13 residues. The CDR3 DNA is TGTGCCAGCAGCCCCGGAGGCACCGCCAATATAATATTC. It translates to CASSPGGTANIIF.

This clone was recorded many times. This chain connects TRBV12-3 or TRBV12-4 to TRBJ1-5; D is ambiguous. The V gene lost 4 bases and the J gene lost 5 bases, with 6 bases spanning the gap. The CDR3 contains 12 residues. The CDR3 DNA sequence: TGTGCCAGCAGTTCCGGTTATCAGCCCCAGCATTTT. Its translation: CASSSGYQPQHF.

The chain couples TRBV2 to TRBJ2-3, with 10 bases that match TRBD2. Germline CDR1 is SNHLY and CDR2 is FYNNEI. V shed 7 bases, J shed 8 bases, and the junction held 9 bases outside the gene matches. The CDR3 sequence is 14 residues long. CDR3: CASIRLAGYGTQYF. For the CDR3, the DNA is TGTGCCAGCATTCGACTAGCGGGCTACGGTACGCAGTATTTT.

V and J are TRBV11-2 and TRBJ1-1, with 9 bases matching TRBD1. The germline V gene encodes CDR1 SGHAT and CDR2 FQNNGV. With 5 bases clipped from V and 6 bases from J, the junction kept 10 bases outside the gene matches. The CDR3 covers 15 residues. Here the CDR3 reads CASSARTGVISEAFF. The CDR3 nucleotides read TGTGCCAGCAGCGCCCGGACAGGGGTTATTTCTGAAGCTTTCTTT.

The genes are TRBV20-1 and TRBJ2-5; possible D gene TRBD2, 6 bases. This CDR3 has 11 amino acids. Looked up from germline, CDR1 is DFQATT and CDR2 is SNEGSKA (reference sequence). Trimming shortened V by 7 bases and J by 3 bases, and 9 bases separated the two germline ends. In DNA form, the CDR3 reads TGCAGTGGCAGGAGGGAAGAGACCCAGTACTTC. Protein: CSGRREETQYF.

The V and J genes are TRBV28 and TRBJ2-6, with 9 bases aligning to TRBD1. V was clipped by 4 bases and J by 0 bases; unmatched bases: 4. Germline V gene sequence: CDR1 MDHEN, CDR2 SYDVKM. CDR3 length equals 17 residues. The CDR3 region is CASSSDRGLSGANVLTF. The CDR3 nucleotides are TGTGCCAGCAGTTCGGACAGGGGCCTCTCTGGGGCCAACGTCCTGACTTTC.